This T cell receptor (beta chain) appears in the sequencing data of a study of CD8 T cells in ankylosing spondylitis. Study-wide results and caveats: Disease-associated clonotypes exhibited CD8+ identity and were relatively infrequent in peripheral blood. A subset of motif variants has previously been described in the synovial fluid and blood of reactive arthritis. Seemingly distinctive of ankylosing spondylitis blood was a TCR beta motif formed by eight highly homologous variants.

CDR3 length: 14 amino acids. Germline V lookup: CDR1 SEHNR, CDR2 FQNEAQ (reference sequence). The V gene end was trimmed by 8 bases and the J gene end by 4 bases; junction bases not matched to a gene: 11. TCRdb called the 5' RACE reads again in MiXCR, with one record for every CDR3 protein. Of about 160,000 distinct CDR3 sequences in the sample, around 9.6% were seen once. Concerning this clonotype: As yet, its antigen is unknown.

The source material was blood, either unsorted or a sorted T cell fraction (not recorded which). This sequence originates from a female donor with ankylosing spondylitis or in good health (not recorded which). The chain links TRBV7-9 to TRBJ2-7; 7 positions agree with TRBD2. The CDR3 region is CASGRPGEGYEQYF. The CDR3 nucleotides read TGTGCCAGCGGCCGCCCCGGGGAGGGATACGAGCAGTACTTC.